This T cell receptor beta chain was identified in a study of blood T cells in healthy people across ages. In its sample, this clonotype was seen a few times. A second 7 to 11 cycle PCR used barcoded and J-beta primers. All cDNA molecules were each tagged by a template-switch adaptor with 12 random nucleotides. TCRdb called the 5' RACE reads again in MiXCR, with one record for every CDR3 protein. Seen here are about 1.6 million distinct CDR3 sequences, roughly 32% observed once, and the top ten hold about 11%. V was cut by 3 bases and J by 6 bases, with 5 bases left in between. Germline assignment: CDR1 DFQATT and CDR2 SNEGSKA (reference sequence). The CDR3 sequence is 10 residues long.

Sequenced: blood. The source is a woman aged 30 to 39 in good health. The rearrangement joins TRBV20-1 to TRBJ1-2; a weak D match, TRBD1 (5 bases). The CDR3 DNA is TGCAGTGCTAGCAGGGATGGCTACACCTTC. Protein product: CSASRDGYTF.